One sample yielded the 6 T cell receptor beta chains listed below, sequenced in a study of identical twins. TCRdb re-derived calls from the 5' RACE reads in MiXCR, one entry per CDR3 protein. The repertoire holds over 200,000 distinct CDR3 sequences, 5.5% to 7.5% seen once, with approximately 14% in the top ten. The same data also went into a second study, on T cells expressing NK-cell markers.

Sequenced sample: CD8+ T cells sorted from blood. Every receptor here comes from a woman aged 18 to 35 in good health.

There are many counts of this clonotype. The gene calls are TRBV27 and TRBJ1-1; the D is unclear. The V and J ends lost 6 bases and 2 bases respectively, with 10 bases between them. This CDR3 contains 13 residues. The V gene's germline CDR1 is MNHEY and CDR2 SMNVEV (reference sequence). The DNA of the CDR3 is TGTGCCAGCAGACTACTGGGTAACACTGAAGCTTTCTTT. Protein sequence: CASRLLGNTEAFF.

The J gene is TRBJ2-1, the V gene TRBV10-3; a possible D gene is TRBD2 (5 bases). This CDR3 contains 17 residues. Per germline, CDR1 ENHRY and CDR2 SYGVKD. The V gene lost 6 bases and the J gene lost 3 bases, with 21 bases spanning the gap. The CDR3 DNA sequence: TGTGCCATCAGGGCATACTTAAGCGGCCCGCGCTACAATGAGCAGTTCTTC. Translated, it gives CAIRAYLSGPRYNEQFF.

The rearrangement uses TRBV7-6 and TRBJ1-2; TRBD1 is a possible D gene (6 bases). With 5 bases removed from V and 7 bases from J, the gap between germline ends came to 14 bases. The CDR3 length is 13 residues. Germline V gene sequence: CDR1 SGHVS, CDR2 FNYEAQ. The CDR3 sequence: CASSPRGARGYTF. The CDR3 DNA follows: TGTGCCAGCAGCCCCCGGGGGGCGCGTGGCTACACCTTC.

This clonotype appeared a few times. J is TRBJ1-1 and V is TRBV6-1; the D is unclear. Germline V CDR1 and CDR2: MNHNS, SASEGT. The CDR3 contains 13 residues. V lost 4 bases to trimming and J lost 5 bases, with 11 bases between them. As DNA, the CDR3 is TGTGCCAGCAGTGGGTCACTAATAACTGAAGCTTTCTTT. Translation: CASSGSLITEAFF.

The sample holds many counts of this clonotype. The V call is TRBV9, the J call TRBJ1-5; D not resolved. CDR1 and CDR2 from the germline V gene are SGDLS and YYNGEE. V was shortened by 2 bases and J by 4 bases, with 4 bases between the two germline ends. The CDR3 has 12 residues. CDR3 DNA sequence: TGTGCCAGCAGCGTCGGGAATCAGCCCCAGCATTTT. Residues: CASSVGNQPQHF.

The J gene is TRBJ2-7, the V gene TRBV7-9, with a weak D call TRBD2 (6 bases). From germline, CDR1 is SEHNR and CDR2 FQNEAQ (reference sequence). V was trimmed by 5 bases and J by 4 bases, leaving 18 bases between them. The CDR3 spans 15 residues. CDR3 nucleotide sequence: TGTGCCAGCAGCCCCCGTTCGAATAGCGGTTACGAGCAGTACTTC. It encodes CASSPRSNSGYEQYF.